Sequencing of this T cell receptor (beta chain) was carried out in a study of cytomegalovirus exposure and HLA in healthy donors. With V trimmed by 9 bases and J by 1 base, 5 bases remained unmatched. CDR1 is WNHNN and CDR2 is SYGVQD in the germline V gene (reference sequence). This CDR3 spans 14 amino acids. The study ran its PCR with 60 Vbeta and 13 Jbeta primers. In the authors' workflow: Roughly 11 million of the roughly 80 million unique TCR beta chains counted in a later analysis were shared. The data were produced by immunoSEQ multiplex PCR, yet TCRdb's version contains in-frame clones alone and is incomplete. That table is the source of V, J and clone size, and D and trimming were worked out from the DNA. The sample has about 160,000 clones; roughly 80% are singletons. General study findings and limits: A missense DCLRE1C variant was associated with V- and J-gene trimming of TCR beta chains in a later analysis, and an independent cohort replicated the association. Later, TCR association rates were found to vary by HLA locus, highest for DRB1 and lowest for HLA-C. What a later analysis showed was that several of the most significant clusters appeared linked to common viral pathogens.

Regarding this clone: Its antigen is unidentified.

Sequenced material: PBMCs. The V and J genes are TRBV10-1 and TRBJ1-5, with 8 bases aligning to TRBD1. This TCR came from a male donor in good health and CMV-seronegative. The CDR3 sequence is CARDDRGSNQPQHF. CDR3 in DNA: TGCGCCAGAGATGACAGGGGAAGCAATCAGCCCCAGCATTTT.